Shown below are 10 T cell receptor beta chains from a single sample sequenced in a study of blood T cells in healthy people across ages. For the second PCR, which ran for 7 to 11 cycles, a sample-barcoded 5' primer and a J-beta primer mix were used. One entry per CDR3 protein results from TCRdb running MiXCR on the 5' RACE reads. Among approximately 2,000,000 distinct CDR3 sequences listed, about two fifths were seen once. Sequenced sample: blood. Receptors originate from a human donor in good health.

The gene calls are TRBV20-1 and TRBJ2-7, with D possibly matching TRBD2 (5 bases). V was shortened by 7 bases and J by 1 base, with 14 bases between the two germline ends. CDR3 length equals 13 residues. Germline V gene data show CDR1 as DFQATT and CDR2 as SNEGSKA (reference sequence). In DNA, the CDR3 is TGCAGTGTCGGGGTACCGGCTTCCTACGAGCAGTACTTC. Translation gives CSVGVPASYEQYF.

The chain has TRBV10-3 and TRBJ1-1, with D uncertain. This CDR3 is 13 amino acids long. Per germline, CDR1 ENHRY and CDR2 SYGVKD. V was clipped by 7 bases and J by 7 bases, with 16 bases between them. CDR3 region: CAIMSKDRIEAFF. CDR3 nucleotides: TGTGCCATCATGTCAAAGGACCGAATTGAAGCTTTCTTT.

The chain joins TRBV6-5 to TRBJ1-2; no definite D call. The CDR3 is 13 amino acids. Per germline, CDR1 MNHEY and CDR2 SVGAGI. V shed 0 bases and J shed 9 bases, with 11 bases lying between them. The CDR3: CASSYSAGARYTF. The CDR3 bases are TGTGCCAGCAGTTACTCGGCAGGCGCGCGCTACACCTTC.

The genes are TRBV12-3 or TRBV12-4 and TRBJ1-2; the match to TRBD1 covers 8 bases. V was clipped by 6 bases and J by 4 bases; unmatched bases: 13. The CDR3 covers 16 residues. CDR3 protein: CASSSWTGKFSYGYTF. CDR3 DNA sequence: TGTGCCAGCAGCTCCTGGACAGGGAAGTTTAGCTATGGCTACACCTTC.

The rearrangement uses TRBV9 and TRBJ2-3, with D possibly being TRBD1 or TRBD2 (5 bases each). The CDR3 consists of 16 residues. In germline, CDR1 is SGDLS, CDR2 YYNGEE. Between the trimmed V and J ends, which lost 0 bases and 7 bases, there was a span of 18 bases. In nucleotides, the CDR3 is TGTGCCAGCAGCGTAGGAGTTGGGGGATGGGGTAATACGCAGTATTTT. Translating gives CASSVGVGGWGNTQYF.

The rearrangement uses TRBV27 and TRBJ2-1, with 7 bases identical to TRBD2. The CDR3 loop spans 16 amino acids. The V segment lost 1 base and the J segment 3 bases; nucleotides outside the gene matches: 6. Germline loops: CDR1 MNHEY, CDR2 SMNVEV (reference sequence). CDR3 bases: TGTGCCAGCAGTTTATGGGGGGGTCTAAACTACAATGAGCAGTTCTTC. As protein: CASSLWGGLNYNEQFF.

CDR3 in amino acids: CASSLRGQRPSTDTQYF. The CDR3 bases are TGCGCCAGCAGCTTGAGGGGACAAAGACCTAGCACAGATACGCAGTATTTT. The chain uses TRBV5-1 and TRBJ2-3, with TRBD1 as a possible D gene (6 bases). This CDR3 comprises 17 residues. Germline V CDR1 and CDR2: SGHRS, YFSETQ. V lost 1 base and J lost 0, with 15 bases in between. Full variable domain (outside the CDR3, taken from reference TRBV5-1 and TRBJ2-3): KAGVTQTPRYLIKTRGQQVTLSCSPISGHRSVSWYQQTPGQGLQFLFEYFSETQRNKGNFPGRFSGRQFSNSRSEMNVSTLELGDSALYLCASSLRGQRPSTDTQYFGPGTRLTVL.

The table lists this clonotype with a few counts. V is TRBV28 and J is TRBJ2-1; D call uncertain. CDR1 is MDHEN and CDR2 is SYDVKM in the germline V gene. V lost 8 bases and J 0 bases, leaving 17 bases between the germline ends. The CDR3 is made up of 16 amino acids. CDR3 bases: TGTGCCAGCGCCCCTGGGCTAACGAACTCCTACAATGAGCAGTTCTTC. This encodes CASAPGLTNSYNEQFF.

This clonotype turned up a few times. The chain combines TRBV10-3 with TRBJ2-5; D unclear. CDR3 length equals 14 residues. Trimming left V 5 bases short and J 5 bases short, with 15 bases between. The V gene's germline CDR1 is ENHRY and CDR2 SYGVKD. The DNA of the CDR3 is TGTGCCATCAGTATTCGTCTCGGCTTTGAGACCCAGTACTTC. This encodes CAISIRLGFETQYF.

This sequence joins TRBV12-3 or TRBV12-4 and TRBJ2-3; the D is unclear. There are 13 residues in the CDR3. V was clipped by 7 bases and J by 0 bases, with 8 bases between them. CDR3 loop: CASKPGSTDTQYF. The CDR3 coding sequence is TGTGCCAGCAAACCAGGTAGCACAGATACGCAGTATTTT.